This is a list of T cell receptor beta chains from one sample in a study of STAT5B mutations in CD4+ large granular lymphocyte leukemia. Assay: immunoSEQ multiplex PCR; the TCRdb copy retains only in-frame clones and omits some. The sample consists of roughly 30,000 clones, more than 60% of them appearing once. The sequenced sample consisted of CD4+ T cells from blood buffy coats. These receptors were collected from a human donor in good health. Each CDR3 is given with its conserved first and last residue. The D gene is left open where the match is weak. Clone size is given for some rows only: seen once, a few or many times, or a class if the clone is expanded.

j_gene,v_gene,abundance,d_gene,CDR3aa,CDR3nt
TRBJ2-3,TRBV11-2,-,-,CASSPRTPQVADTQYF,TGTGCCAGCAGCCCCCGGACTCCCCAAGTCGCGGATACGCAGTATTTT
TRBJ1-6,TRBV6-6,-,TRBD1,CASSYGTGSNSPLHF,TGTGCCAGCAGTTACGGGACAGGGTCCAATTCACCCCTCCACTTT
TRBJ1-5,TRBV10-3,-,TRBD1,CAISADRVNPYSNQPQHF,TGTGCCATCAGCGCAGACAGGGTAAACCCCTATAGCAATCAGCCCCAGCATTTT
TRBJ2-1,TRBV2,once,TRBD2,CASSKLAGAYNEQFF,TGTGCCAGCAGTAAGCTAGCGGGGGCCTACAATGAGCAGTTCTTC
TRBJ1-2,TRBV7-2,-,TRBD1,CASSPPGQGYGYTF,TGTGCCAGCAGCCCCCCGGGACAGGGGTATGGCTACACCTTC
TRBJ1-2,TRBV19,few,TRBD1,CASRTLDRGLDYGYTF,TGTGCCAGTAGAACCCTAGACAGGGGGCTTGACTATGGCTACACCTTC
TRBJ2-3,TRBV7-6,-,TRBD2,CASSLTSGGLTDTQYF,TGTGCCAGCAGCCTGACTAGCGGGGGGCTCACAGATACGCAGTATTTT
TRBJ2-2,TRBV16,-,-,CASSQWAGDTGELFF,TGTGCCAGCAGCCAATGGGCAGGGGACACCGGGGAGCTGTTTTTT
TRBJ2-1,TRBV5-1,-,TRBD2,CASSLVGAFSGGADEQFF,TGCGCCAGCAGCTTGGTGGGCGCCTTTAGCGGGGGGGCCGATGAGCAGTTCTTC
TRBJ2-1,TRBV10-3,-,TRBD1,CATNLDRANEQFF,TGTGCCACGAACCTAGACAGGGCAAATGAGCAGTTCTTC
TRBJ2-3,TRBV19,once,TRBD1,CASSTRDRADTQYF,TGTGCCAGTAGTACCCGGGACAGGGCCGATACGCAGTATTTT
TRBJ2-3,TRBV7-2,once,-,CASSFGGERTDTQYF,TGTGCCAGCAGCTTTGGCGGGGAGCGCACAGATACGCAGTATTTT
TRBJ1-2,TRBV7-9,few,-,CASSSVQSLYGYTF,TGTGCCAGCAGCTCTGTCCAGTCGCTTTATGGCTACACCTTC
TRBJ1-6,TRBV27,-,-,CASRPLGGRDNSPLHF,TGTGCCAGCAGGCCCCTGGGAGGGAGGGATAATTCACCCCTCCACTTT
TRBJ1-1,TRBV18,-,-,CASSPGTNTEAFF,TGTGCCAGCTCACCAGGGACGAACACTGAAGCTTTCTTT